This T cell receptor (beta chain) was sequenced during a study of immune cell composition in non-small cell lung cancer. Background on the study: Lung adenocarcinoma or squamous carcinoma made up most tumours. Overall study findings and caveats: Lung adenocarcinomas had lower top 10 clone scores and clonality than squamous tumours. Smoking pack-years did not significantly correlate with tumour TCR-beta clonality.

On this clone: Its antigen is unidentified.

V gave up 3 bases and J gave up 1 base, with 11 bases separating them. The CDR3 consists of 14 residues. Germline CDR1 SQVTM, CDR2 ANQGSEA. Sequencing was performed with immunoSEQ multiplex PCR; in TCRdb, only in-frame clones are kept and a portion is missing. The data contain about 2,000 clones, about 80% of them singletons. This TCR derives from a human donor with non-small cell lung cancer. The sample comprised lung tumor tissue. J is TRBJ2-3 and V is TRBV29-1, with D maybe TRBD2 (6 bases). This CDR3 is CSVEEGSGTDTQYF. The CDR3 DNA follows: TGCAGCGTTGAGGAGGGGTCGGGCACAGATACGCAGTATTTT.